A single sample gave rise to the 21 T cell receptor beta chains below, sequenced in a study of blood T cell repertoires in COVID-19 (dated by TCRdb to the early 2020s). Library method: the immunoSEQ multiplex PCR assay. TCRdb mirrors the immuneACCESS table, restricted to in-frame sequences. Some clones are absent from its copies; in checked studies, under half trace to an unresolved V gene, and the reason for the others is unknown. The sample has roughly 70,000 clones on record, 90% to 95% of them singletons. The top ten constitute nearly 8.5% of the sample. The specimen sequenced was peripheral blood. Receptor source: a human donor in a cohort sampled during active COVID-19.

The chain joins TRBV5-3 to TRBJ2-7; D possibly corresponds to TRBD2 (5 bases). TRBV5-3 is an ORF for which the function is uncertain. Trimming stripped 3 bases from V and 2 bases from J, with 18 bases between. The CDR3 consists of 16 residues. The CDR3 here is CARSSSSGGTPYEQYF. In nucleotides, the CDR3 is TGTGCCAGAAGCTCCTCCAGCGGCGGTACCCCCTACGAGCAGTACTTC.

The CDR3: CASSRTTGGFYEQYF. Here the CDR3 DNA reads TGCGCCAGCAGCCGAACGACAGGGGGCTTTTACGAGCAGTACTTC. The chain joins TRBV4-3 to TRBJ2-7, with TRBD1 identical over 10 bases. The CDR3 length is 15 residues. With 4 bases clipped from V and 4 bases from J, the junction kept 7 bases outside the gene matches. CDR1 and CDR2 (germline): LGHNA, YSLEER.

The chain carries TRBV6-6 and TRBJ2-7; TRBD1 aligns across 9 bases. The CDR3 sequence is 20 residues long. V was pared by 6 bases and J by 2 bases, with 23 bases of the junction left unmatched. Germline CDR1 reads MNHNY; CDR2 reads SVGAGI (reference sequence). The CDR3 protein is CASSSGTGPPLTFKPYEQYF. The CDR3 coding sequence is TGTGCCAGCAGCTCCGGGACAGGGCCCCCTCTCACCTTTAAACCCTACGAGCAGTACTTC.

The chain links TRBV28 to TRBJ1-1, with D hard to call. The CDR3 consists of 14 residues. Germline V lookup: CDR1 MDHEN, CDR2 SYDVKM. V was trimmed by 6 bases and J by 4 bases, leaving 15 bases between them. CDR3 sequence reads: CASSPLRAPTEAFF. The CDR3 bases are TGTGCCAGCAGCCCTTTGAGGGCTCCCACTGAAGCTTTCTTT.

The chain employs TRBV21-1 and TRBJ2-7; the table's D call, TRBD1, was not checked against the DNA. TRBV21-1 is described as a pseudogene. The CDR3 has 14 amino acids. CDR3 residues: CASPGSRGHNEQYF. CDR3 nucleotide sequence: TGTGCCAGCCCCGGCTCCAGGGGGCACAACGAGCAGTACTTC.

The chain has TRBV10-3 and TRBJ1-6; 8 positions agree with TRBD1. CDR3 length equals 17 residues. V trimming: 0 bases; J trimming: 4 bases; junction bases outside the gene matches: 5. Germline loops: CDR1 ENHRY, CDR2 SYGVKD. The CDR3 DNA is TGTGCCATCAGTGAGTCGGGGACAGGCCAATATAATTCACCCCTCCACTTT. Its translation is CAISESGTGQYNSPLHF.

The rearrangement uses TRBV27 and TRBJ2-7; D is unresolved. Trimming shortened V by 2 bases and J by 6 bases, and 8 bases separated the two germline ends. CDR1 is MNHEY and CDR2 is SMNVEV in the germline V gene (reference sequence). The CDR3 loop spans 12 amino acids. As DNA, the CDR3 is TGTGCCAGCAGTTTAAGATCAGGCGAGCAGTACTTC. It encodes CASSLRSGEQYF.

DNA of the CDR3: TGCAGCGTTGAAGATCCTGAGACAGGGGATTCCTACGAGCAGTACTTC. It yields the protein CSVEDPETGDSYEQYF. This sequence joins TRBV29-1 and TRBJ2-7; 8 positions agree with TRBD1. The CDR3 is 16 residues long. With 0 bases clipped from V and 1 base from J, the junction kept 8 bases outside the gene matches. The germline CDR1 and CDR2 sequences are SQVTM and ANQGSEA.

J is TRBJ2-7 and V is TRBV29-1, with TRBD2 identical over 13 bases. Germline trimming cut 7 bases from V and 6 bases from J; bases unmatched to any gene: 6. Germline V gene sequence: CDR1 SQVTM, CDR2 ANQGSEA. The CDR3 covers 13 residues. The CDR3 DNA follows: TGCAGCGGAAGGACTAGCGGGGGTACCGAGCAGTACTTC. It encodes CSGRTSGGTEQYF.

This clone occurred once. V is TRBV9 and J is TRBJ2-7; weak D call: TRBD1 (6 bases). The CDR3 has 13 residues. Per the germline V gene, CDR1 is SGDLS and CDR2 is YYNGEE. Trimming pared 4 bases from V and 2 bases from J, leaving 10 bases between. In DNA form, the CDR3 reads TGTGCCAGCAGCACGGGACACCCCTACGAGCAGTACTTC. Translation gives CASSTGHPYEQYF. Filled out from reference TRBV9 and TRBJ2-7, the complete variable domain reads DSGVTQTPKHLITATGQRVTLRCSPRSGDLSVYWYQQSLDQGLQFLIQYYNGEERAKGNILERFSAQQFPDLHSELNLSSLELGDSALYFCASSTGHPYEQYFGPGTRLTVT.

The chain combines TRBV5-5 with TRBJ2-7, with D tentatively TRBD2 (5 bases). Looked up from germline, CDR1 is SGHKS and CDR2 is YYEKEE (reference sequence). V was trimmed by 4 bases and J by 2 bases, leaving 7 bases between them. The CDR3 has 12 residues. The CDR3 protein is CASSPGTYEQYF. In DNA form, the CDR3 reads TGTGCCAGCAGCCCCGGGACCTACGAGCAGTACTTC.

The chain uses TRBV18 and TRBJ1-5; possibly TRBD1 for D (6 bases). The CDR3 contains 17 residues. The V end was cut by 3 bases, the J end by 6 bases, with 21 bases between. Germline values: CDR1 KGHSH, CDR2 LQKENI. The CDR3 sequence is CASSPGSGGSEGQPQHF. The CDR3 DNA sequence: TGTGCCAGCTCACCCGGGAGCGGGGGCTCGGAGGGTCAGCCCCAGCATTTT.

This chain links TRBV7-2 with TRBJ1-2; 12 bases align to TRBD1. J lost 7 bases, V lost 5 bases, and 8 bases had no gene match. CDR3 length equals 15 residues. Germline loops: CDR1 SGHTA, CDR2 FQGNSA. CDR3 residues: CASSATGQGASGYTF. In DNA, the CDR3 is TGTGCCAGCAGCGCTACGGGACAGGGGGCGAGTGGCTACACCTTC. Using reference TRBV7-2 and TRBJ1-2 for the parts outside the CDR3, the full variable domain is GAGVSQSPSNKVTEKGKDVELRCDPISGHTALYWYRQSLGQGLEFLIYFQGNSAPDKSGLPSDRFSAERTGGSVSTLTIQRTQQEDSAVYLCASSATGQGASGYTFGSGTRLTVV.

V and J are TRBV5-1 and TRBJ2-7; no reliable D call. CDR1 and CDR2 (germline): SGHRS, YFSETQ. The CDR3 contains 13 residues. With 4 bases removed from V and 2 bases from J, the gap between germline ends came to 10 bases. In DNA, the CDR3 is TGCGCCAGCAGCCCCGGTGGAGCCTACGAGCAGTACTTC. It is translated as CASSPGGAYEQYF.

The V and J genes are TRBV28 and TRBJ1-6; 11 bases are shared with TRBD1. The CDR3 sequence is 18 residues long. Trimming removed 6 bases from V and 0 bases from J; junction bases left unmatched: 7. Germline V lookup: CDR1 MDHEN, CDR2 SYDVKM. The CDR3 coding sequence is TGTGCCAGCAGAGGACAGGGGGCTTTGGGCTCCTATAATTCACCCCTCCACTTT. Translated: CASRGQGALGSYNSPLHF. Full variable domain (remainder filled in from reference TRBV28 and TRBJ1-6): DVKVTQSSRYLVKRTGEKVFLECVQDMDHENMFWYRQDPGLGLRLIYFSYDVKMKEKGDIPEGYSVSREKKERFSLILESASTNQTSMYLCASRGQGALGSYNSPLHFGNGTRLTVT.

This clone was observed a single time. The chain combines TRBV24-1 with TRBJ1-5; maybe TRBD1 (5 bases). Between the trimmed V and J ends, which lost 3 bases and 0 bases, there was a span of 8 bases. The germline gives CDR1 KGHDR, CDR2 SFDVKD. This CDR3 has 15 residues. The CDR3: CATSDGHYSNQPQHF. The CDR3 DNA reads TGTGCCACCAGTGATGGACACTATAGCAATCAGCCCCAGCATTTT.

The chain combines TRBV5-6 with TRBJ1-4; 12 bases are shared with TRBD1. There are 18 residues in the CDR3. From germline, CDR1 is SGHDT and CDR2 YYEEEE. V shed 4 bases, J shed 7 bases, and the junction held 14 bases outside the gene matches. For the CDR3, the DNA is TGTGCCAGCAGCCCTACTCCCGGGACAGGGGGCCATAGTGAAAAACTGTTTTTT. Translated: CASSPTPGTGGHSEKLFF. Drawing the rest from reference TRBV5-6 and TRBJ1-4, the complete variable domain is DAGVTQSPTHLIKTRGQQVTLRCSPKSGHDTVSWYQQALGQGPQFIFQYYEEEERQRGNFPDRFSGHQFPNYSSELNVNALLLGDSALYLCASSPTPGTGGHSEKLFFGSGTQLSVL.

This chain connects TRBV2 to TRBJ2-7, with TRBD1 matching over 7 bases. CDR1 SNHLY and CDR2 FYNNEI come from the germline V gene. V shed 6 bases, J shed 1 base, and the junction held 9 bases outside the gene matches. The CDR3 consists of 15 residues. CDR3 in amino acids: CASSEPPGQSYEQYF. DNA of the CDR3: TGTGCCAGCAGCGAACCACCGGGACAGTCCTACGAGCAGTACTTC.

The gene calls are TRBV7-4 and TRBJ1-6; TRBD1 agrees at 7 bases. The V gene end was trimmed by 1 base and the J gene end by 7 bases; junction bases not matched to a gene: 13. The CDR3 spans 18 residues. Germline-derived CDR1 and CDR2 are SGHVT and SQSDAQ. This CDR3 reads CASSLDGGQPRRNSPLHF. The CDR3 coding sequence is TGTGCCAGCAGCTTAGACGGGGGACAGCCTCGTCGAAATTCACCCCTCCACTTT.

A single count supports this clone. This sequence joins TRBV6-5 and TRBJ2-7; the D is unclear. The CDR3 is 12 amino acids. Per germline, CDR1 MNHEY and CDR2 SVGAGI. V was cut by 6 bases and J by 4 bases, with 10 bases left in between. The chain's CDR3 is CASRSIVYEQYF. Here the CDR3 DNA reads TGTGCCAGCAGGTCTATAGTGTACGAGCAGTACTTC.

The J gene is TRBJ2-3, the V gene TRBV9; 12 positions agree with TRBD2. V gave up 3 bases and J gave up 3 bases; unmatched junction bases: 5. Germline V lookup: CDR1 SGDLS, CDR2 YYNGEE. The CDR3 is made up of 16 amino acids. The CDR3 sequence: CASSAPSGGVTDTQYF. The CDR3 nucleotides read TGTGCCAGCAGCGCCCCTAGCGGGGGGGTTACAGATACGCAGTATTTT. The variable domain in full, completed from reference TRBV9 and TRBJ2-3, reads DSGVTQTPKHLITATGQRVTLRCSPRSGDLSVYWYQQSLDQGLQFLIQYYNGEERAKGNILERFSAQQFPDLHSELNLSSLELGDSALYFCASSAPSGGVTDTQYFGPGTRLTVL.